A single sample is the source of the 21 T cell receptor beta chains below, sequenced in a study of T cell repertoires in cytomegalovirus infection. TCRdb recomputed calls from the reads with MiXCR, one row per CDR3 protein. The repertoire consists of fewer than 550,000 distinct CDR3 sequences, with 31% occurring once and the leading ten covering roughly an eighth. The sample consisted of PBMCs. These receptors all come from a human donor in good health (CMV status not recorded). Some clones in this sample may be carry-over from other donors' samples.

Turning to this clonotype: Here the CDR3 omits its conserved ending phenylalanine or tryptophan, so a read error is the likely source. Because the CDR3's place on the DNA is in doubt, the DNA is left out and the CDR3 is given as listed by TCRdb. V and J are TRBV6-2 or TRBV6-3 and TRBJ1-2; no check of the table's D call, TRBD1, against the DNA was made. The CDR3 comprises 14 residues, both ends counted. Germline loops: CDR1 MNHEY, CDR2 SVGEGT. The chain's CDR3 is CASSYDRVAYGYTC.

This clonotype was found many times. The chain carries TRBV7-8 and TRBJ1-5; 8 bases agree with TRBD1. This CDR3 is 17 amino acids long. V shed 1 base and J 2 bases; nucleotides not matched to a gene: 7. Germline CDR1 is SGHVS and CDR2 is FQNEAQ. This chain's CDR3 is CASSLGPRGPGNQPQHF. The CDR3 bases are TGTGCCAGCAGCTTAGGACCCAGGGGGCCGGGCAATCAGCCCCAGCATTTT. Using reference TRBV7-8 and TRBJ1-5 for the parts outside the CDR3, the full variable domain is GAGVSQSPRYKVAKRGQDVALRCDPISGHVSLFWYQQALGQGPEFLTYFQNEAQLDKSGLPSDRFFAERPEGSVSTLKIQRTQQEDSAVYLCASSLGPRGPGNQPQHFGDGTRLSIL.

This chain uses TRBV6-2 or TRBV6-3 with TRBJ2-7, with D tentatively TRBD2 (5 bases). CDR1 and CDR2 (germline): MNHEY, SVGEGT. This CDR3 is built from 12 residues. Trimming removed 2 bases at V and 7 bases at J, with 9 bases between. CDR3 bases: TGTGCCAGCAGTTACCCGAAGCGGGAGCAGTACTTC. It specifies CASSYPKREQYF.

This clonotype was detected only a few times. V and J are TRBV5-4 and TRBJ2-7; the D gene is possibly TRBD2 (6 bases). CDR3 length: 16 residues. The ends were cut back, 2 bases at V and 3 bases at J, with 18 bases in the middle. Germline CDR1 and CDR2: SGHNT and YYREEE (reference sequence). CDR3 protein: CASSFRPSRGLYEQYF. CDR3 coding DNA: TGTGCCAGCAGCTTCCGGCCCTCGCGGGGCCTCTACGAGCAGTACTTC.

The chain is built from TRBV7-9 and TRBJ2-6; no firm D call. The CDR3 is 17 residues long. Germline CDR1 reads SEHNR; CDR2 reads FQNEAQ (reference sequence). Trimming shortened V by 0 bases and J by 0 bases, and 9 bases separated the two germline ends. The chain's CDR3 is CASSLALRFSGANVLTF. The CDR3, as DNA: TGTGCCAGCAGCTTAGCGCTTCGATTCTCTGGGGCCAACGTCCTGACTTTC.

The chain uses TRBV19 and TRBJ1-1, with TRBD1 matching 7 bases. The germline CDR1 and CDR2 sequences are LNHDA and SQIVND (reference sequence). With V trimmed by 7 bases and J by 7 bases, 9 bases remained unmatched. This CDR3 contains 13 residues. The CDR3: CASTLTGRIEAFF. CDR3 sequence (DNA): TGTGCCAGTACCTTGACAGGGCGCATTGAAGCTTTCTTT. Combining the CDR3 with reference TRBV19 and TRBJ1-1 gives the whole variable domain DGGITQSPKYLFRKEGQNVTLSCEQNLNHDAMYWYRQDPGQGLRLIYYSQIVNDFQKGDIAEGYSVSREKKESFPLTVTSAQKNPTAFYLCASTLTGRIEAFFGQGTRLTVV.

On this clonotype: Since no conserved phenylalanine or tryptophan closes the CDR3, a read error is the likely cause. V gene TRBV6-2 or TRBV6-3 combines with J gene TRBJ2-1, with TRBD2 matching 14 bases. Per germline, CDR1 MNHEY and CDR2 SVGEGT. Germline trimming cut 2 bases from V and 8 bases from J; bases unmatched to any gene: 14. The CDR3 is 19 amino acids. CDR3 residues: CASSYGLAGGQTSMDEQFL. In DNA form, the CDR3 reads TGTGCCAGCAGTTACGGACTAGCGGGGGGCCAAACCTCAATGGATGAGCAGTTCTTA.

In this sample, this clonotype turned up many times. V usage is TRBV7-2 and J usage is TRBJ2-7; TRBD2 agrees at 9 bases. CDR1 SGHTA and CDR2 FQGNSA come from the germline V gene. With V trimmed by 5 bases and J by 1 base, 18 bases remained unmatched. The CDR3 is 19 residues long. The DNA for the CDR3 is TGTGCCAGCAGCGAAAGGGTAGCGGGGGCTACAACTTCGTCCTACGAGCAGTACTTC. It translates to CASSERVAGATTSSYEQYF.

This clonotype was picked up a small number of times. The V call is TRBV15, the J call TRBJ1-1; D possibly corresponds to TRBD1 (6 bases). The CDR3 covers 15 residues. V gave up 0 bases and J gave up 5 bases, with 13 bases separating them. Germline assignment: CDR1 LNHNV and CDR2 YYDKDF (reference sequence). For the CDR3, the DNA is TGTGCCACCAGCAGAGATTGGGGGGGCCGGACTGAAGCTTTCTTT. Translated: CATSRDWGGRTEAFF.

This clonotype came up a few times. The chain has TRBV15 and TRBJ1-6; D unclear. CDR3 length: 14 amino acids. The germline V gene has CDR1 LNHNV and CDR2 YYDKDF (reference sequence). Trimming took 0 bases from V and 6 from J, leaving 6 bases between them. CDR3 region: CATSRDGGNSPLHF. In DNA form, the CDR3 reads TGTGCCACCAGCAGAGATGGAGGTAATTCACCCCTCCACTTT.

On this clonotype itself: Sequence at one end of the junction differs from germline and may be a read error. V usage is TRBV28 and J usage is TRBJ2-7; 10 bases map to TRBD2. Looked up from germline, CDR1 is MDHEN and CDR2 is SYDVKM. The CDR3 is made up of 15 amino acids. The CDR3 coding sequence is TGTGCCAGAAGTTCCCCTAGCGGGGGTAATTACGAGCAGTACTTC. Protein product: CARSSPSGGNYEQYF.

This clonotype occurred a few times. The gene calls are TRBV7-9 and TRBJ1-4; no clear D. Trimming shortened V by 5 bases and J by 4 bases, and 11 bases separated the two germline ends. Germline V gene lookup returns CDR1 SEHNR and CDR2 FQNEAQ (reference sequence). This CDR3 has 14 residues. This CDR3 is CASSAAILNEKLFF. CDR3 coding DNA: TGTGCCAGCAGCGCGGCAATACTTAATGAAAAACTGTTTTTT.

The chain has TRBV7-6 and TRBJ1-3; possible D gene TRBD1, 5 bases. Germline CDR1 SGHVS, CDR2 FNYEAQ. The CDR3 length is 14 residues. The V end lost 5 bases, the J end lost 2 bases, and 10 bases lay between the germline ends. As DNA, the CDR3 is TGTGCCAGCAGCGCGTCGGGGGCTGGAAACACCATATATTTT. This gives the protein CASSASGAGNTIYF.

This chain uses TRBV15 with TRBJ1-1; possibly TRBD1 for D (5 bases). With 8 bases removed from V and 0 bases from J, the gap between germline ends came to 13 bases. This CDR3 region has 14 residues. Per the germline V gene, CDR1 is LNHNV and CDR2 is YYDKDF (reference sequence). The CDR3 here is CATGGRSMNTEAFF. Written as DNA, the CDR3 is TGTGCCACCGGGGGGAGGTCGATGAACACTGAAGCTTTCTTT. Together with reference TRBV15 and TRBJ1-1, the CDR3 gives the full variable domain: DAMVIQNPRYQVTQFGKPVTLSCSQTLNHNVMYWYQQKSSQAPKLLFHYYDKDFNNEADTPDNFQSRRPNTSFCFLDIRSPGLGDTAMYLCATGGRSMNTEAFFGQGTRLTVV.

The chain links TRBV12-3 or TRBV12-4 to TRBJ2-7, with 11 bases matching TRBD1. The CDR3 runs to 15 residues. V trimming: 2 bases; J trimming: 3 bases; junction bases outside the gene matches: 3. The CDR3 sequence is CASSLLGTGGYEQYF. CDR3 bases: TGTGCCAGCAGTTTACTTGGGACAGGGGGCTACGAGCAGTACTTC.

V is TRBV29-1 and J is TRBJ2-4, with TRBD1 matching 7 bases. The germline gives CDR1 SQVTM, CDR2 ANQGSEA. Unmatched junction bases numbered 3, after V lost 7 bases and J lost 0 bases. This CDR3 contains 13 residues. The CDR3 DNA sequence: TGCAGCGCCGGGACAGTAGCCAAAAACATTCAGTACTTC. Residues: CSAGTVAKNIQYF.

This rearrangement joins TRBV6-1 to TRBJ2-5; 7 bases fit TRBD1. V was clipped by 7 bases and J by 4 bases; unmatched bases: 21. The CDR3 extends over 18 amino acids. Germline loops: CDR1 MNHNS, CDR2 SASEGT. CDR3 nucleotides: TGTGCCAGCATTGAGAGCTATTTGGGACAGCCAGCGCCAGAGACCCAGTACTTC. Its translation: CASIESYLGQPAPETQYF.

The chain combines TRBV11-2 with TRBJ1-1; the D is unclear. The V and J ends lost 3 bases and 7 bases respectively, with 12 bases between them. The V gene's germline CDR1 is SGHAT and CDR2 FQNNGV. The CDR3 runs 13 residues. This chain's CDR3 is CASSFLHYDEAFF. The CDR3 DNA is TGTGCCAGCAGCTTCCTCCACTATGATGAAGCTTTCTTT.

A few counts support this clonotype. V is TRBV6-1 and J is TRBJ2-1, with D unresolved. Germline V CDR1 and CDR2: MNHNS, SASEGT. The V end was cut by 5 bases, the J end by 9 bases, with 14 bases between. There are 13 residues in the CDR3. Written as DNA, the CDR3 is TGTGCCAGCAGTTACGGACCATGGGGTGAGCAGTTCTTC. Translation: CASSYGPWGEQFF.

The rearrangement uses TRBV7-9 and TRBJ1-2, with D possibly matching TRBD1 (5 bases). CDR3 length: 18 residues. Trimming removed 0 bases at V and 3 bases at J, with 20 bases between. Germline V gene lookup returns CDR1 SEHNR and CDR2 FQNEAQ (reference sequence). The CDR3 DNA reads TGTGCCAGCAGCTTAGCCGGGCCACTGGGGGAAATGGACTATGGCTACACCTTC. It translates to CASSLAGPLGEMDYGYTF. Full variable domain (remainder filled in from reference TRBV7-9 and TRBJ1-2): DTGVSQNPRHKITKRGQNVTFRCDPISEHNRLYWYRQTLGQGPEFLTYFQNEAQLEKSRLLSDRFSAERPKGSFSTLEIQRTEQGDSAMYLCASSLAGPLGEMDYGYTFGSGTRLTVV.

The gene calls are TRBV20-1 and TRBJ1-1; possibly TRBD1 for D (5 bases). CDR1 and CDR2 from the germline V gene are DFQATT and SNEGSKA (reference sequence). Trimming removed 2 bases at V and 0 bases at J, with 7 bases between. The length of the CDR3 is 13 residues. CDR3 protein: CSARRDLNTEAFF. As DNA, the CDR3 is TGCAGTGCTAGAAGGGACTTGAACACTGAAGCTTTCTTT.